This record concerns one TCR beta chain sequence. No antigen is known for it. These data belong to a study of siplizumab effects on memory and regulatory T cells. Study findings and constraints: A small minority of alloreactive clones were mapped to unstimulated subsets.

Germline CDR1 and CDR2: PRHDT and FYEKMQ (reference sequence). The ends lost 6 bases at V and 10 bases at J; junction bases unmatched: 12. This CDR3 comprises 14 residues. For every sample, around 9.6 x 10^4 TCR templates were assayed. Some clones are missing from TCRdb's copy, which holds only in-frame ones; the method was immunoSEQ multiplex PCR. This table holds under 100,000 clones, around 94% found once. The sequence was collected from a human donor in good health. The chain joins TRBV13 to TRBJ2-1; 7 bases fit TRBD1. Sequencing was performed on non-Treg CD4+ T cells sorted from blood. CDR3 sequence reads: CASRRQTGLGEQFF. CDR3 DNA sequence: TGTGCCAGCAGGAGACAGACAGGGTTAGGGGAGCAGTTCTTC.